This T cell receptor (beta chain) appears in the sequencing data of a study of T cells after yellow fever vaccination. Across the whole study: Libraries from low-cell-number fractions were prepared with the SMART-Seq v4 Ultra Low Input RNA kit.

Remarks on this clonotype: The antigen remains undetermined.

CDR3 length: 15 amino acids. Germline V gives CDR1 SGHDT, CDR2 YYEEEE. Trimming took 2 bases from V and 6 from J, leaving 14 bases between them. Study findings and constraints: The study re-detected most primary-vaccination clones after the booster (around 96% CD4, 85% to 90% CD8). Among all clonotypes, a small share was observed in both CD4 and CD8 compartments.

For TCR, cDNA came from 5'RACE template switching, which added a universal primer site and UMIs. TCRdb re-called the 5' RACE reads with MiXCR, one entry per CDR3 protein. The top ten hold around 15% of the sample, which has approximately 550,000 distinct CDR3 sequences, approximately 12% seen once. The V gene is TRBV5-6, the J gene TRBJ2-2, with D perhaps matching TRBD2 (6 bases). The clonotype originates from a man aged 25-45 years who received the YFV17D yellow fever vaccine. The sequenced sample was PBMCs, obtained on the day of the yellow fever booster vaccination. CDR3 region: CASSFRGPGAGELFF. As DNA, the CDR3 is TGTGCCAGCAGCTTTCGAGGACCGGGAGCCGGGGAGCTGTTTTTT.